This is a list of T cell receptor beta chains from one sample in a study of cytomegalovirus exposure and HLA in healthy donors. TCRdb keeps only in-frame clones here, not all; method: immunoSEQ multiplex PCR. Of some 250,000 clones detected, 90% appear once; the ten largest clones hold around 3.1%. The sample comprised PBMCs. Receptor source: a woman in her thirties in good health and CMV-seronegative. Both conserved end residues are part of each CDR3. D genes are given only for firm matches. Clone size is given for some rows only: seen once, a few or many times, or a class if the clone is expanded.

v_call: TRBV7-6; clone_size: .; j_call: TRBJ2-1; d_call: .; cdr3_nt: TGTGCCAGCAGCTTAGGGAGGGGGCTTTCTAATGAGCAGTTCTTC; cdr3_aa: CASSLGRGLSNEQFF
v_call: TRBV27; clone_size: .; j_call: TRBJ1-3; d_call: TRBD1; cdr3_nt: TGTGCCAGCAGTTTATCGGGACAGGGTGGAAACACCATATATTTT; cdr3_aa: CASSLSGQGGNTIYF
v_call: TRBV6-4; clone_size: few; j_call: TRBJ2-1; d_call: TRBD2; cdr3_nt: TGTGCCAGCAGTGACTCGGGGACTAGCGGGCCAACCAATGAGCAGTTCTTC; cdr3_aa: CASSDSGTSGPTNEQFF
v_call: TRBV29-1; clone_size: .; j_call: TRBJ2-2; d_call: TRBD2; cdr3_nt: TGCAGCGTTGGGCCGGGCGGGAGAAACCCCGGGGAGCTGTTTTTT; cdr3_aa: CSVGPGGRNPGELFF
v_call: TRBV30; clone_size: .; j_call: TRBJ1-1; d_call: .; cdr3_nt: TGTGCCTGGAGTAACTCGGGGACGGAAGAAGCTTTCTTT; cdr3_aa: CAWSNSGTEEAFF
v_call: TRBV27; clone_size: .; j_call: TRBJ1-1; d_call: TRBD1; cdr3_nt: TGTGCCAGCAGTCCCCTAGACAGGGGGGCCCATATGAACACTGAAGCTTTCTTT; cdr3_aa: CASSPLDRGAHMNTEAFF
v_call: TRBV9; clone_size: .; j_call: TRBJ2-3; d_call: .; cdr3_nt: TGTGCCAGCAGCGTATACGGCGGGAGCACAGATACGCAGTATTTT; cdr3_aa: CASSVYGGSTDTQYF
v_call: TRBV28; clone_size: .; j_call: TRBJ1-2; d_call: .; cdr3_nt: TGTGCCAGCCGCCCAGGGACCGCCTATGGCTACACCTTC; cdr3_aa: CASRPGTAYGYTF
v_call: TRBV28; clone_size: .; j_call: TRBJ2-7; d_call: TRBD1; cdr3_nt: TGTGCCAGCAGTTTATTAACCGGGACAGGGCGCGAGCAGTACTTC; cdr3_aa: CASSLLTGTGREQYF
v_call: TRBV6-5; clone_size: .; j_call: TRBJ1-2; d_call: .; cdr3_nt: TGTGCCAGCAGCCGGCCCGGGGGCGGCTACACCTTC; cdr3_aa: CASSRPGGGYTF
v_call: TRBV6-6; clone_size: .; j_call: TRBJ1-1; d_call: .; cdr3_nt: TGTGCCAGCAGTTACGGCAGGGTTTCGGGGGTGGGAGCTTTCTTT; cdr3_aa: CASSYGRVSGVGAFF
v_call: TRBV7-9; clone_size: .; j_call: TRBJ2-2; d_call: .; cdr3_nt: TGTGCCAGCAGCTCCAACAGGGCCCTGAACACCGGGGAGCTGTTTTTT; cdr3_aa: CASSSNRALNTGELFF
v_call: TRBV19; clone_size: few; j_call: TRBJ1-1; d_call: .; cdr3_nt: TGTGCCAGTAGTCCGGGTGAGGGGCCAGCGAACACTGAAGCTTTCTTT; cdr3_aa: CASSPGEGPANTEAFF
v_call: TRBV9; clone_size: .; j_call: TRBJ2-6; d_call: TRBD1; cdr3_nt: TGTGCCAGCAGCGCGGCCGACAGGGCTGGGGCCAACGTCCTGACTTTC; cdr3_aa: CASSAADRAGANVLTF
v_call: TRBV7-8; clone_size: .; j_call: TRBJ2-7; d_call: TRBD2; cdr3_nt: TGTGCCAGCAGCTTATATCTCGTGGGGGGGAGGGGCTACGAGCAGTACTTC; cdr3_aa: CASSLYLVGGRGYEQYF
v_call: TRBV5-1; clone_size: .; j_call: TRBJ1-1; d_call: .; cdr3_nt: TGCGCCAGCAGCTTCCAGGGTGCGAACACTGAAGCTTTCTTT; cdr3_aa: CASSFQGANTEAFF
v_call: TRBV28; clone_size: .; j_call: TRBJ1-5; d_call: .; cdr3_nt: TGTGCCAGCAGCCTCCCCAGCAATCAGCCCCAGCATTTT; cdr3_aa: CASSLPSNQPQHF
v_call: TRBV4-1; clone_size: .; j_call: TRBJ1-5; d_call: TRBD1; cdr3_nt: TGCGCCAGCAGCCAAGGTTTATTACAGGGGATAAATCAGCCCCAGCATTTT; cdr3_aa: CASSQGLLQGINQPQHF
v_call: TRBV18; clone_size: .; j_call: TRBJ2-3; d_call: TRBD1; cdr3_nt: TGTGCCAGCTCACCAGGACAGGGTTCGACAGATACGCAGTATTTT; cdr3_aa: CASSPGQGSTDTQYF
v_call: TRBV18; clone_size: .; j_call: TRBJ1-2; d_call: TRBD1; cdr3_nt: TGTGCCAGCTCACCACCGGACAGGGGCCCCTATGGCTACACCTTC; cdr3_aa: CASSPPDRGPYGYTF
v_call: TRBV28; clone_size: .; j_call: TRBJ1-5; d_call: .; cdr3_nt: TGTGCCAGCAGTCCGGGACTCAGGGGCAATCAGCCCCAGCATTTT; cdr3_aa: CASSPGLRGNQPQHF
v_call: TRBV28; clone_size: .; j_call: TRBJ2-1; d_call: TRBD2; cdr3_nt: TGTGCCAGCACCGCTCCTAGCGGGAGTTTGTTCTTC; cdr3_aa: CASTAPSGSLFF
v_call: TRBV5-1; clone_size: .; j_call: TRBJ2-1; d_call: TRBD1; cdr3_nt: TGCGCCAGCAGCTACGGACAGGCCAGCTACAATGAGCAGTTCTTC; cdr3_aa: CASSYGQASYNEQFF
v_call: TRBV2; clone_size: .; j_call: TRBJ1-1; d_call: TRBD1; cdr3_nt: TGTGCCAGCAGCTTCGACAGGGGCACTGAAGCTTTCTTT; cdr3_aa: CASSFDRGTEAFF
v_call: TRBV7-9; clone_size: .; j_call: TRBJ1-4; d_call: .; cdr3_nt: TGTGCCAGCAGCTTAAGGGATGCTAATGAAAAACTGTTTTTT; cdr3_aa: CASSLRDANEKLFF
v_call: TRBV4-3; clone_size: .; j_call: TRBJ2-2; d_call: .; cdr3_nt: TGCGCCAGCAGCCAAGATCAGGGAACCGGGGAGCTGTTTTTT; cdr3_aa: CASSQDQGTGELFF
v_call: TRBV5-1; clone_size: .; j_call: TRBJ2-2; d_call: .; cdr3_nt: TGCGCCAGCAGCTTGGTGGGGTTCGGGGAGCTGTTTTTT; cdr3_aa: CASSLVGFGELFF
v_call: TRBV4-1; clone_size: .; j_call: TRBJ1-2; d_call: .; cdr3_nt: TGCGCCAGCAGCCAAGCCCGGGCCGCTAACTATGGCTACACCTTC; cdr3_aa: CASSQARAANYGYTF
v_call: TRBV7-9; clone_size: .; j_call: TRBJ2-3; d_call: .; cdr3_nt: TGTGCCAGCAGCTTAGGGACACTAGCTTTTGGGGATACGCAGTATTTT; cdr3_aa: CASSLGTLAFGDTQYF
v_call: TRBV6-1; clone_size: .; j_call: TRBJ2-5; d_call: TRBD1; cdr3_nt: TGTGCCAGCAGTCCCGGACAGGGGGTTGTGGAGACCCAGTACTTC; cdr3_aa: CASSPGQGVVETQYF
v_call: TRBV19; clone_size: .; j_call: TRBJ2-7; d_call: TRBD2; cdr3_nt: TGTGCCAGTAGTATTCTCGGACTAGCGGACTACGAGCAGTACTTC; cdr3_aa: CASSILGLADYEQYF
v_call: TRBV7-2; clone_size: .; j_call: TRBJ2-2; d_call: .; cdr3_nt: TGTGCCAGCAGCTTAGTTCCCGGGAACACCGGGGAGCTGTTTTTT; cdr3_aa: CASSLVPGNTGELFF
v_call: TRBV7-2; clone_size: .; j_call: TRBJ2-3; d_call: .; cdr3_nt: TGTGCCAGCAGCCATAGGTTTTGGGGGAGCAGCACAGATACGCAGTATTTT; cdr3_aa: CASSHRFWGSSTDTQYF
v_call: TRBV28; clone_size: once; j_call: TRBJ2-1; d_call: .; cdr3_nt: TGTGCCAGCAGTTTAGGGCAATCGGCTCTCAATGAGCAGTTCTTC; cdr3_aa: CASSLGQSALNEQFF
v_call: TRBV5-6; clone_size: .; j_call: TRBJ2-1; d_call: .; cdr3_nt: TGTGCCAGCAGCTTGCGAGCGCTCCGCGGGGATGAGCAGTTCTTC; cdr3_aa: CASSLRALRGDEQFF
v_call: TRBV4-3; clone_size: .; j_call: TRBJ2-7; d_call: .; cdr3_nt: TGCGCCAGCAGCCATGGGACGGGATCCTACGAGCAGTACTTC; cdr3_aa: CASSHGTGSYEQYF
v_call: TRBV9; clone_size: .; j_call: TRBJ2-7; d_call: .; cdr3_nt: TGTGCCAGCAGCGTAGGGGTCGGGCCCTACGAGCAGTACTTC; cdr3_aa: CASSVGVGPYEQYF
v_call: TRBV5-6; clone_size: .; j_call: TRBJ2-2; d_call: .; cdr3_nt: TGTGCCAGCATCCAGGCCCTAGCCGGGGAGCTGTTTTTT; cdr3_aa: CASIQALAGELFF
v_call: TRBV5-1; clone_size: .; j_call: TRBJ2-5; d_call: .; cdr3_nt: TGCGCCAGCAGCTTGGACAGCGTCTGGGAGACCCAGTACTTC; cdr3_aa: CASSLDSVWETQYF
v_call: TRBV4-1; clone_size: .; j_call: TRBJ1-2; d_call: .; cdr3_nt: TGCGCCAGCAGCCAAGTGAGGGTTGATGGCTACACCTTC; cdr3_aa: CASSQVRVDGYTF
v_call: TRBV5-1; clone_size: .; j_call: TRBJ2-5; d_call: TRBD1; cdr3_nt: TGCGCCAGCAGCTACGCCGGACAGGGAAAAGAGACCCAGTACTTC; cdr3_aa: CASSYAGQGKETQYF
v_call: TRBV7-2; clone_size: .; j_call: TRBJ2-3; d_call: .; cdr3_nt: TGTGCCAGCCGGCGGGGGACAAGCACAGATACGCAGTATTTT; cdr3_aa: CASRRGTSTDTQYF
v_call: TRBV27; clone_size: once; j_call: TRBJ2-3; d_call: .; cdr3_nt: TGTGCCAGCAGTTCTACCTTATTGACAGATACGCAGTATTTT; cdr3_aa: CASSSTLLTDTQYF
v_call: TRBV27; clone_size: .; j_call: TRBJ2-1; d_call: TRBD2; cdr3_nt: TGTGCCAGCAGTTCCGGGACTAGCTACAATGAGCAGTTCTTC; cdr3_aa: CASSSGTSYNEQFF
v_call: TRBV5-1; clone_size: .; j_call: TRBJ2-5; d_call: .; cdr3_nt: TGCGCCAGCAGCCCCAACCAAGAGACCCAGTACTTC; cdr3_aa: CASSPNQETQYF
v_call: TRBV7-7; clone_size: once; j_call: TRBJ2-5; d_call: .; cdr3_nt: TGTGCCAGCAGCTTCCGCGGTCTGGGGGAGACCCAGTACTTC; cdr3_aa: CASSFRGLGETQYF
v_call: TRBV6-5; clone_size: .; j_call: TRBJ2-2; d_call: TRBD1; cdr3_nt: TGTGCCAGCAGTAGACAGGGTACCGGGGAGCTGTTTTTT; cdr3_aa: CASSRQGTGELFF
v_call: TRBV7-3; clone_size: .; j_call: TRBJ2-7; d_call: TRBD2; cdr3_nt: TGTGCCAGCAGCTTAGGGGGACTAGCGCCGTACGAGCAGTACTTC; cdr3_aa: CASSLGGLAPYEQYF
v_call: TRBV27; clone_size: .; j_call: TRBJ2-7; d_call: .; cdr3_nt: TGTGCCAGCAAGTCCAGATACTCCTACGAGCAGTACTTC; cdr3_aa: CASKSRYSYEQYF
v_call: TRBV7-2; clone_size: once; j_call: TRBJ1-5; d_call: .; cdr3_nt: TGTGCCAGCAGCTTAGGAGGGGTTCGTTATCAGCCCCAGCATTTT; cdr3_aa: CASSLGGVRYQPQHF
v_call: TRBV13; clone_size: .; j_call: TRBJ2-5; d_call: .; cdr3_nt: TGTGCCACAAGCAAAGGGGGTATATCCGGGGAGACCCAGTACTTC; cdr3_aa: CATSKGGISGETQYF
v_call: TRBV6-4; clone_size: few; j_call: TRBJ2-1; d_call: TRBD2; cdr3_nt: TGTGCCAGCAGTGACTCGGCGGGAGATGTGGATGAGCAGTTCTTC; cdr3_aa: CASSDSAGDVDEQFF
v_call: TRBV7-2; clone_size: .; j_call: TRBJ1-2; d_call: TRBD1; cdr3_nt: TGTGCCAGCAGCTTCGTCAGGGGGGCAAACTATGGCTACACCTTC; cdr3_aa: CASSFVRGANYGYTF
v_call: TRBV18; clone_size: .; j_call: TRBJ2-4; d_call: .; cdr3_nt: TGTGCCAGCTCACCAGACGGACAACTACTAGCCAAAAACATTCAGTACTTC; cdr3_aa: CASSPDGQLLAKNIQYF
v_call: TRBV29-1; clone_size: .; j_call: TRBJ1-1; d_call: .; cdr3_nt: TGCAGAGGGACTGAAGCTTTCTTT; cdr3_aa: CRGTEAFF